These T cell receptor beta chains were read from a single sample in a study of persistence of HIV-infected CD4 T cells. Sequenced by immunoSEQ multiplex PCR; TCRdb stores in-frame clones only, minus some. This sample carries about 64,000 clones, 70% to 75% of them seen once, and the ten largest clones take 1.7%. These receptors lack a known antigen. The source material was CD4+ T cells sorted from PBMCs after 18-hour stimulation, sampled from a patient who received antiretroviral therapy. These receptors were collected from an adult man with HIV who was CMV-seropositive. CDR3s include the opening cysteine and the closing phenylalanine or tryptophan. The order of the fields is D gene, clone size, J gene, V gene, CDR3 DNA, CDR3 protein. The D gene is left open where the match is weak. Rows give clone size only sometimes, using once, few, many, or a class for an expanded clone.

.	.	TRBJ1-1	TRBV27	TGTGCCAGCATTCCAGGCCGACCGGGCATCGGCCCTGAAGCTTTCTTT	CASIPGRPGIGPEAFF
.	.	TRBJ2-3	TRBV7-2	TGTGCCAGCAGCTTAGCAGCCCGGGCTACAGATACGCAGTATTTT	CASSLAARATDTQYF
.	.	TRBJ2-1	TRBV6-6	TGTGCCAGCGGGAGGTACAATGAGCAGTTCTTC	CASGRYNEQFF
.	.	TRBJ2-1	TRBV11-3	TGTGCCAGCAGCTTCGACGGGAATGAGCAGTTCTTC	CASSFDGNEQFF
TRBD1	once	TRBJ1-2	TRBV6-6	TGTGCCAGCAGTCCCAAGACAGGGATGTTCCATGGCTACACCTTC	CASSPKTGMFHGYTF
.	.	TRBJ1-1	TRBV28	TGTGCCAGCAGTTTACTCCTCGGAGGTGCTTTCTTT	CASSLLLGGAFF
TRBD2	once	TRBJ2-3	TRBV7-6	TGTGCCAGCAGCTTTTTACTAGCGGGGGGCTACACAGATACGCAGTATTTT	CASSFLLAGGYTDTQYF
.	.	TRBJ2-3	TRBV2	TGTGCCAGCGGGGGGTTGGGGAGCACAGATACGCAGTATTTT	CASGGLGSTDTQYF
.	.	TRBJ2-7	TRBV27	TGTGCCAGCAGTTTAAAGTTCCCGCGAAACTCGGGCTACGAGCAGTACTTC	CASSLKFPRNSGYEQYF
.	few	TRBJ1-1	TRBV2	TGTGCCAGCAGCGGTGAGTTCATGAACACTGAAGCTTTCTTT	CASSGEFMNTEAFF
.	.	TRBJ1-1	TRBV5-1	TGCGCCAGCAGCTTGGATGCCAGACAGACTGAAGCTTTCTTT	CASSLDARQTEAFF
TRBD1	.	TRBJ1-2	TRBV7-8	TGTGCCAGCAGCTTCTCCGGGACAGGGGTTGGCTACACCTTC	CASSFSGTGVGYTF
TRBD1	few	TRBJ2-7	TRBV6-1	TGTGCCAGCAGTGAAGCTGGGACAGCGTCCTACGAGCAGTACTTC	CASSEAGTASYEQYF
.	.	TRBJ1-4	TRBV12-5	TGTGCTAGTGGTTTGAACAGCTGGAATGAAAAACTGTTTTTT	CASGLNSWNEKLFF
.	.	TRBJ1-1	TRBV6-5	TGTGCCAGCAGTTCTCGTCCGGGAGACACTGAAGCTTTCTTT	CASSSRPGDTEAFF
.	.	TRBJ1-2	TRBV5-6	TGTGCCAGCAGCTTGGCCGGGACGTCGAGGGATGGCTACACCTTC	CASSLAGTSRDGYTF
.	.	TRBJ1-6	TRBV3-1/TRBV3-2	TGTGCCAGCAGCCAAGACAGGGGTTCACCCCTCCACTTT	CASSQDRGSPLHF
.	.	TRBJ2-4	TRBV7-2	TGTGCCAGCAGCTTGTTGGGGGATAGAAACATTCAGTACTTC	CASSLLGDRNIQYF
.	.	TRBJ1-3	TRBV3-1/TRBV3-2	TGTGCCAGCAGCCAAGGGGAAGCCTCTGGAAACACCATATATTTT	CASSQGEASGNTIYF
.	.	TRBJ2-4	TRBV18	TGTGCCAGCTCACCACCTATGGGGTCAGCGAACATTCAGTACTTC	CASSPPMGSANIQYF
TRBD1	.	TRBJ2-1	TRBV7-2	TGTGCCAGCAGCTTAGAGGGACAGAGCTCCTACAATGAGCAGTTCTTC	CASSLEGQSSYNEQFF
TRBD1	.	TRBJ1-2	TRBV6-5	TGTGCCAGCAGTTTAGGCAGGGGGCACTATGGCTACACCTTC	CASSLGRGHYGYTF
TRBD1	.	TRBJ1-1	TRBV6-5	TGTGCCAGCAGTTGGTCGGGACAGGCCGCTTTCTTT	CASSWSGQAAFF
.	.	TRBJ2-1	TRBV5-1	TGCGCCAGCAGCTTCGACCCACAGGGATACAATGAGCAGTTCTTC	CASSFDPQGYNEQFF
.	.	TRBJ2-1	TRBV2	TGTGCCAGCAGTTTCGGTATAGGGGTGAATGAGCAGTTCTTC	CASSFGIGVNEQFF
TRBD1	once	TRBJ2-1	TRBV5-1	TGCGCCAGCAGCGTGGGACAGGGTACGGATGAGCAGTTCTTC	CASSVGQGTDEQFF